This TCR beta chain is from a study of Ad26.COV2.S vaccination and SARS-CoV-2 variants. This table comes from immunoSEQ multiplex PCR, and its TCRdb copy is limited to in-frame clones, with some not included. The table lists hundreds of thousands of clones, approximately 87% of them singletons. With 6 bases removed from V and 5 bases from J, the gap between germline ends came to 17 bases. The CDR3 length is 14 residues. The germline V gene encodes CDR1 LNHDA and CDR2 SQIVND (reference sequence). Described treatment: approximately 18 received Ad26.COV2.S at low or high dose, single or two shots; about 5 received placebo; per-sample allocation not given. After the first vaccine or placebo injection, samples were drawn on day 63.

This clonotype was obtained from a person aged 18-65 years who received the Ad26.COV2.S COVID-19 vaccine or a placebo. Sequenced here: peripheral blood, sampled in a trial of Ad26.COV2.S vaccine versus placebo. V is TRBV19 and J is TRBJ2-7, with D tentatively TRBD1 (6 bases). The CDR3 loop reads CASSVTGHGDEQYF. CDR3 bases: TGTGCCAGTAGCGTAACAGGGCACGGTGACGAGCAGTACTTC.